This T cell receptor beta chain was recovered during a study of blood T cell repertoires in COVID-19. With regard to this clone: This sample also contains other DNA sequences that code for the same CDR3.

Repertoires were generated with immunoSEQ multiplex PCR, while TCRdb's copy carries only in-frame clones and drops some. The sample has around 100,000 clones, around four fifths seen once. This TCR was sampled from a man in his 70s with active or convalescent COVID-19. Specimen: peripheral blood.

As DNA, the CDR3 is TGTGCCTGGAGTGTAGGAGCTGGCTACACCTTC. Translation gives CAWSVGAGYTF. The rearrangement joins TRBV30 to TRBJ1-2; D gene uncertain. CDR1 is GTSNPN, CDR2 SVGIG, per germline (reference sequence). This CDR3 region has 11 residues. V was pared by 0 bases and J by 7 bases, with 6 bases between.